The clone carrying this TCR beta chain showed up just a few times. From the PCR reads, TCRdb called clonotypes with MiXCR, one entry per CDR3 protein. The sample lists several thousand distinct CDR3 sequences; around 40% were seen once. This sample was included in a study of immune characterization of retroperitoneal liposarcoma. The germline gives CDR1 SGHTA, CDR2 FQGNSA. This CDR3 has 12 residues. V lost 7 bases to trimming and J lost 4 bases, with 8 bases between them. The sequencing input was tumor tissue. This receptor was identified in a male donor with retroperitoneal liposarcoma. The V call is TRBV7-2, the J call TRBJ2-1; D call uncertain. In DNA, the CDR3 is TGTGCCAGCACCCTAGGATACAATGAGCAGTTCTTC. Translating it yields CASTLGYNEQFF.